Sequencing of this T cell receptor beta chain was carried out in a study of T cells in Graves' hyperthyroidism and ophthalmopathy (dated by TCRdb to about 2019). For the study in its entirety: To identify TCR V-J signatures that set the groups apart, the researchers used a discovery cohort of 90 to 100 patients, made up of under 45 with Graves' ophthalmopathy and approximately 57 with stable Graves' hyperthyroidism. Prospective prediction of ophthalmopathy was tested in an independent validation cohort of fewer than 20 hyperthyroidism patients and 15 to 17 patients who later progressed to ophthalmopathy. For training and testing, the 80 to 100 patients in the discovery cohort were randomly divided in a 7:3 ratio. The study also compared thyroid tissue and blood T-cell repertoires from roughly 6 Graves' hyperthyroidism patients. After blood sampling, hyperthyroidism patients were treated with methimazole at a starting dose of 30 mg daily, and ophthalmopathy patients were treated with high-dose intravenous methylprednisolone. TCR Vbeta CDR3 sequencing of 120 to 150 peripheral blood samples (roughly 41 ophthalmopathy, about 75 hyperthyroidism and roughly 17 progressor patients) is reported in the paper.

Any patient with an uncontrolled infection, another autoimmune disease, pregnancy or lactation was excluded. Clinical symptoms, serum thyroxine and TRAb, thyroid ultrasound, and orbital computed tomography formed the basis for the diagnoses. Trizol reagent was used to extract total RNA, and RNA quality was then checked on an Agilent 2100 Bioanalyzer. V lost 6 bases and J lost 4 bases, and the count of bases not matched to a germline gene is 17. From cysteine to phenylalanine, the CDR3 is 18 amino acids long. The only DNA kept is the CDR3, 54 bases in frame from the first base. In the germline V gene, CDR1 corresponds to SNHLY and CDR2 to FYNNEI. Results and caveats for the whole study, not just this receptor: In validation, the model predicted progression to ophthalmopathy with over 65% sensitivity and 72.22% specificity, a median of about 6 months before onset. Sample size was not statistically predetermined, and blinding of investigators to group allocation was not performed. Most expanded thyroid clonotypes (frequency above 0.001) were also found in blood, which suggests that blood repertoires may mirror thyroid immune responses. A model built on a 13 V-J signature distinguished ophthalmopathy from stable hyperthyroidism, reaching around 90% sensitivity and approximately 81% specificity in cross-validation and 80%/75% in testing.

Amplification of TCR beta CDR3 regions was carried out from RNA transcripts. A first-round RT-PCR of the TCR CDR3 used the HTBI primer set with the Qiagen OneStep RT-PCR kit. Libraries were constructed in a second round of multiplex PCR, after which size selection and purification were performed. Paired-end sequencing of the libraries was performed with 100 bp reads on an Illumina HiSeq2000. The paper's data handling went like this. SOAPnuke was used to process the raw data, with reads discarded if the reads contained adapters or uncalled bases, had a mean Phred below 15, or lacked an exact constant-primer or identifier match. High-quality paired reads were merged using COPE v1.2.5, and each unique nucleotide sequence was defined as a clonotype. Clonotypes were aligned to IMGT TRBV, TRBD and TRBJ reference segments using MiTCR v1.1. The analysis included only V-J combinations with a frequency above 0.0001, which together covered around 99% of the repertoires. The TCS score was defined as the ratio of F50 (clonal expansion) to E x V (chaos), calculated using BLOSUM62-based TCRdist between CDR3 peptides within each V-J. Welch's t-statistics and random forest reduced fewer than 600 V-J features to fewer than 15, which were used in a naive Bayes classifier (R e1071). Thyroid-blood repertoire similarity was quantified with the Morisita-Horn index. TCRdb trimmed the raw reads at Q25, called clones with MiXCR and kept productive beta chains. CDR3 protein duplicates are merged, each entry listing the most common genes and DNA. The V and J calls, along with clone size, are taken from TCRdb and not from the paper's own processing. The sample table lists approximately 700,000 distinct CDR3 sequences, 45% of them with a count of one. The ten top clones hold less than 9% of the sample.

In the case of this clonotype: Its antigen is unknown. Base qualities are not provided; no much larger clone lies one nucleotide away.

The chain is assembled from TRBV2 and TRBJ1-5; 8 bases in between match TRBD1. Sequences were obtained from peripheral blood or thyroid tissue (not recorded which). This TCR derives from an adult man with Graves' disease, either hyperthyroidism or ophthalmopathy (not recorded which). The encoded CDR3 is CASSAFQRTGWFNQPQHF. The DNA sequence follows: TGTGCCAGCAGCGCCTTCCAGAGGACAGGGTGGTTTAATCAGCCCCAGCATTTT.